This paragraph covers one T cell receptor (beta chain) sequence. Antigen specificity is unknown. The data were taken from a study of shared clonotypes between healthy human individuals. At the level of the study: Ranging from 18 to 49 in age, donors were a couple of women and three men.

CDR3 length: 17 residues. Trimming pared 2 bases from V and 0 bases from J, leaving 14 bases between. The germline V gene encodes CDR1 PRHDT and CDR2 FYEKMQ (reference sequence). Using immunoSEQ multiplex PCR, the repertoire was profiled, and TCRdb retains in-frame clones only, with some absent. The data show 2,500,000 or so clones, roughly 92% seen once. Study findings and constraints: Larger richness was generally estimated for naive than memory subsets. Clonotypes not shared had lower generation probabilities than those common to all four donors.

Source material: naive CD4+ T cells from PBMCs. Noted subset: CD45RA+ positively selected. V gene TRBV13 combines with J gene TRBJ1-3, with D perhaps TRBD1 (5 bases). This TCR was sampled from a man younger than 35 in good health. Some clones in this sample may be carry-over from other donors' samples. CDR3 in DNA: TGTGCCAGCAGCTTACCGCAAGGGGTGATCTCTGGAAACACCATATATTTT. It is translated as CASSLPQGVISGNTIYF. Full variable domain (missing parts from reference TRBV13 and TRBJ1-3): AAGVIQSPRHLIKEKRETATLKCYPIPRHDTVYWYQQGPGQDPQFLISFYEKMQSDKGSIPDRFSAQQFSDYHSELNMSSLELGDSALYFCASSLPQGVISGNTIYFGEGSWLTVV.